The 2 T cell receptor beta chains listed next were all sequenced from one sample in a study of blood T cell repertoires in COVID-19. The assay was immunoSEQ multiplex PCR, and TCRdb's table has in-frame clones only and misses some. The sample has 100,000 or so clones, approximately 80% seen once. The sequencing input was peripheral blood. These receptors all stem from a human donor in a cohort sampled during active COVID-19.

V and J are TRBV28 and TRBJ2-3; 7 nucleotides align to TRBD1. The V and J ends lost 10 bases and 1 base, in that order; junction bases with no gene match: 2. CDR1 MDHEN and CDR2 SYDVKM come from the germline V gene. The CDR3 runs to 12 residues. CDR3 region: CAIDRGTDTQYF. The CDR3 DNA sequence: TGTGCCATCGACAGGGGCACAGATACGCAGTATTTT.

The V and J genes are TRBV9 and TRBJ2-7; weak D call: TRBD1 (6 bases). The CDR3 is 15 amino acids. Trimming cost V 4 bases and J 0 bases, with 14 bases left between them. Germline CDR1 is SGDLS and CDR2 is YYNGEE. The DNA of the CDR3 is TGTGCCAGCAGCTTCCGGGACACAGACTCCTACGAGCAGTACTTC. Translated: CASSFRDTDSYEQYF.